This paragraph reports one T cell receptor (beta chain). This entry belongs to a study of identical twins. CDR1 and CDR2 from the germline V gene are SGHRS and YFSETQ. The trim removed 4 bases at V and 0 bases at J, leaving 3 bases unmatched. CDR3 length: 16 amino acids. Via MiXCR, TCRdb re-called the 5' RACE reads, giving one row per CDR3 protein. The sample records fewer than 350,000 distinct CDR3 sequences, under 9.5% being singletons. The data were also submitted as part of a second study, on yellow fever vaccine responses in identical twins.

Sequencing was done on a sample of memory (CD45RO+) T cells sorted from blood. The chain joins TRBV5-1 to TRBJ2-2, with 10 bases matching TRBD2. The TCR sequence derives from a woman between 18 and 30 years old in good health. The CDR3 is CASSPSGGSNTGELFF. The CDR3 DNA sequence: TGCGCCAGCAGCCCTAGCGGGGGCTCGAACACCGGGGAGCTGTTTTTT.